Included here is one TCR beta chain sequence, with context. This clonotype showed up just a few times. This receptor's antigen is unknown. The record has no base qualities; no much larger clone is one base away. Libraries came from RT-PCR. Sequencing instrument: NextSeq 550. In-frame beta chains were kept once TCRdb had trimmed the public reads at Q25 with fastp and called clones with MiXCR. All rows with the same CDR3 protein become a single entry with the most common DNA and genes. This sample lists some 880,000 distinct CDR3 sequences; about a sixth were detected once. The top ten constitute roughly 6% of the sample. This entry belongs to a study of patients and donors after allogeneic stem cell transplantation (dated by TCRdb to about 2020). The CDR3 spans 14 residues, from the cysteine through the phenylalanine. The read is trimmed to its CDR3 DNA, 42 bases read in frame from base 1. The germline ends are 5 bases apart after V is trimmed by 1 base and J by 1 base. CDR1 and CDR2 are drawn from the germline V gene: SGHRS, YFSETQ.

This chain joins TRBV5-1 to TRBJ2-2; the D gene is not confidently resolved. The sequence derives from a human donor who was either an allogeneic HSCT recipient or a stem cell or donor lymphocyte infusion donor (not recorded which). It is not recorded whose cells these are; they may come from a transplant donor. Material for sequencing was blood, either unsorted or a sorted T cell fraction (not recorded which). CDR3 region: CASSLIGNTGELFF. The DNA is TGCGCCAGCAGCTTGATCGGGAACACCGGGGAGCTGTTTTTT.